Detailed here is one T cell receptor beta chain. The data were taken from a study of blood T cells in healthy people across ages. Primers used in a second PCR of about 6 to 11 cycles were a sample-barcoded 5' primer and a J-beta primer mix. TCRdb processed the 5' RACE reads anew with MiXCR; each CDR3 protein has one entry. The table has 760,000 or so distinct CDR3 sequences, 25% seen once. Trimming removed 6 bases at V and 4 bases at J, with 10 bases between. This CDR3 is 14 amino acids long. Germline V lookup: CDR1 MNHNS, CDR2 SASEGT. Another study also made use of these data, one on T cells of mothers and their children.

Sequencing was performed on blood. The TCR sequence derives from a boy aged 5 to 17 in good health. This chain connects TRBV6-1 to TRBJ1-6; no firm D call. In nucleotides, the CDR3 is TGTGCCAGCAGGTCCCCAACTTATAATTCACCCCTCCACTTT. Translating it yields CASRSPTYNSPLHF.